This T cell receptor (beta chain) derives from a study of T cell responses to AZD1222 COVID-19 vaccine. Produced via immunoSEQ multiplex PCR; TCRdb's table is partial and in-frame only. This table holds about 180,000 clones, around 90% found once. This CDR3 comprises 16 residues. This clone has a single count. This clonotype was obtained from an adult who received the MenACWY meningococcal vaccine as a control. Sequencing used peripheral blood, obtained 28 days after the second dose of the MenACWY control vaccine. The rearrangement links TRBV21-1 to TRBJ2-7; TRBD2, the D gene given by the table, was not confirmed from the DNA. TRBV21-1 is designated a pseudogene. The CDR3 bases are TGTGCCAGCATCGAAGGGAGCGGGACACGAACCTACGAGCAGTACTTC. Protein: CASIEGSGTRTYEQYF.